The sequence of this T cell receptor beta chain was determined in a study of a mutant IDH1 vaccine in newly diagnosed glioma. Time point reported: baseline, week 1 (first vaccination visit). Described treatment: pre-vaccination baseline after standard-of-care therapy. The assay was immunoSEQ multiplex PCR, and TCRdb's table has in-frame clones only and misses some. The data contain around 33,000 clones, about 80% of them singletons. This CDR3 has 11 residues. CDR1 and CDR2 (germline): GTSNPN, SVGIG (reference sequence). V lost 3 bases and J lost 5, with 7 bases in between. The sample consisted of peripheral blood mononuclear cells (PBMCs), taken from a glioma patient treated with radiotherapy, temozolomide or both. The chain recombines TRBV30 with TRBJ1-2; D not certain. The receptor's source is a man aged 50-59 years with glioma. Some clones in this sample may be carry-over from other donors' samples. CDR3 loop: CAWSRFYGYTF. The CDR3 region has the DNA TGTGCCTGGAGCCGGTTTTATGGCTACACCTTC.